This T cell receptor (beta chain) was identified in a study of a mutant IDH1 vaccine in newly diagnosed glioma. The overall study: Vaccinations were initiated 4-6 weeks following radiotherapy alone, or were given together with temozolomide cycles. Patients had received radiotherapy, temozolomide, or both previously, most receiving both. General observations from the study: Detectable vaccine-induced immune responses arose in 80% to 95% of patients.

Trimming removed 6 bases from V and 2 bases from J, with 12 bases in between. This CDR3 contains 14 residues. Germline CDR1 ENHRY, CDR2 SYGVKD. TCRdb's copy holds only in-frame clones and misses some; the assay was immunoSEQ multiplex PCR. The sample has fewer than 65,000 clones, under 90% seen once. Stated time point: week 11, during vaccination. A 20-mer mutant IDH1 peptide at 300 ug was injected subcutaneously with topical imiquimod. Those who donated had recent WHO grade 3 or 4 IDH1-mutant, ATRX-lost astrocytomas. About this clone: Its antigen remains unidentified.

Source: PBMCs, taken from a glioma patient whose treatment included an IDH1 peptide vaccine. V gene TRBV10-3 combines with J gene TRBJ2-3, with D perhaps TRBD1 (7 bases). The receptor was derived from a man aged 50-60 years with glioma. The CDR3 DNA follows: TGTGCCATCAGGGGGGGACAGAACACAGATACGCAGTATTTT. The encoded protein is CAIRGGQNTDTQYF.